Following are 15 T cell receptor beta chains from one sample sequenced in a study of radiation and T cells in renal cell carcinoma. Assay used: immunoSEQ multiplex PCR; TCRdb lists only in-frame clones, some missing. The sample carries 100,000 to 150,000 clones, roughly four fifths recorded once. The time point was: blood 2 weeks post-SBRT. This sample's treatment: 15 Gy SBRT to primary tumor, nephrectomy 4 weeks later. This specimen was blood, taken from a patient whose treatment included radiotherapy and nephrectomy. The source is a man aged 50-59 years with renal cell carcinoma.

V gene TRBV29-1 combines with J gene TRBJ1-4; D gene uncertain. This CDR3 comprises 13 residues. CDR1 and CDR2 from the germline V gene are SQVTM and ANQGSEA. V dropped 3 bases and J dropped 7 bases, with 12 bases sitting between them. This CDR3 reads CSVDIGFGEKLFF. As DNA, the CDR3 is TGCAGCGTTGATATCGGGTTTGGTGAAAAACTGTTTTTT.

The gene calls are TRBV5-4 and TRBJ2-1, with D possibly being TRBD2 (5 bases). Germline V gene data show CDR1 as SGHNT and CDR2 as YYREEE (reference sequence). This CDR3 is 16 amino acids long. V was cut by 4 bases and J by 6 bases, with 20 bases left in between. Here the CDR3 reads CASSPPGVGKGNEQFF. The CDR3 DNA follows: TGTGCCAGCAGCCCCCCCGGGGTTGGAAAGGGCAATGAGCAGTTCTTC.

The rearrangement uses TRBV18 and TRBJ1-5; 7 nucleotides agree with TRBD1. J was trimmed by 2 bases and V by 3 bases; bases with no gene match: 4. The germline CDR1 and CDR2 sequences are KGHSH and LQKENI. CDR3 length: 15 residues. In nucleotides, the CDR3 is TGTGCCAGCTCACCCCCTGGACAGGGCAATCAGCCCCAGCATTTT. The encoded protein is CASSPPGQGNQPQHF.

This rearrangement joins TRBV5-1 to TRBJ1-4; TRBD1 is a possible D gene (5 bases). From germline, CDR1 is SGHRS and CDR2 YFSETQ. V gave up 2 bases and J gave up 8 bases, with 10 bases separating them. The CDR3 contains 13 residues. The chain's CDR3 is CASSFMTEEKLFF. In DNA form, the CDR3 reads TGCGCCAGCAGCTTTATGACAGAGGAAAAACTGTTTTTT.

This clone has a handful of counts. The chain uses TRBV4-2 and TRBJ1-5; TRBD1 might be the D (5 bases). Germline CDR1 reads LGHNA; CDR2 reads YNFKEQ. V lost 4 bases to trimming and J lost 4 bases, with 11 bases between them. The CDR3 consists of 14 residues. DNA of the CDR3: TGTGCCAGCAGCCCCCTAAGACAGAATCAGCCCCAGCATTTT. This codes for CASSPLRQNQPQHF.

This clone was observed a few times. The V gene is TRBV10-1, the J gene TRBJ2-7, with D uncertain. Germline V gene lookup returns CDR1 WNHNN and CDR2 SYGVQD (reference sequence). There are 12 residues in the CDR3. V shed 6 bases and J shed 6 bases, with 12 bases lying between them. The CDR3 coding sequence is TGCGCCAGCAGCTCACCTATGGGCGAGCAGTACTTC. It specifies CASSSPMGEQYF.

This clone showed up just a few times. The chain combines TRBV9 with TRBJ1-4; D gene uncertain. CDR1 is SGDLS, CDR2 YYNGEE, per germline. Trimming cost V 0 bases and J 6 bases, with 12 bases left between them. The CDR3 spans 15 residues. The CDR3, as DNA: TGTGCCAGCAGCGTAGCTCCCGGGGAAGATGAAAAACTGTTTTTT. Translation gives CASSVAPGEDEKLFF.

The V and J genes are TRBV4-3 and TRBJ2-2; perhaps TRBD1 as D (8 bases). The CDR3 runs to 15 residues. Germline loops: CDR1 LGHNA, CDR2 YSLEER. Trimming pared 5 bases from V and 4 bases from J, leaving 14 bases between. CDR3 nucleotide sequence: TGCGCCAGCAGCAAAACAGGGGGGGGCACCGGGGAGCTGTTTTTT. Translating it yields CASSKTGGGTGELFF.

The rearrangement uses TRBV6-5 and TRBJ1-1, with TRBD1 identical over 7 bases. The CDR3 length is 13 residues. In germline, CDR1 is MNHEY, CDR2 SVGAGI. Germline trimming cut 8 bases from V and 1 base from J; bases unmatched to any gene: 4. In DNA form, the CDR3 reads TGTGCCAGCCGGGACAGCTGGAACACTGAAGCTTTCTTT. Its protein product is CASRDSWNTEAFF.

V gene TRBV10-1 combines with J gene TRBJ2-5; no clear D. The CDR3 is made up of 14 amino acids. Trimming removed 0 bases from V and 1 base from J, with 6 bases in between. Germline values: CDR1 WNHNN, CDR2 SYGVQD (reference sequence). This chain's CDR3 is CASSESRSQETQYF. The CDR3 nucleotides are TGCGCCAGCAGTGAGTCCCGGAGCCAAGAGACCCAGTACTTC.

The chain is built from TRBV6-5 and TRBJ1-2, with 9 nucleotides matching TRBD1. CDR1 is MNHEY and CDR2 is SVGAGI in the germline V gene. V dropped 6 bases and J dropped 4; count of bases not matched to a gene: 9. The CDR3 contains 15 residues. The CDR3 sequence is CASSPTGGLGYGYTF. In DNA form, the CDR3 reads TGTGCCAGCAGCCCTACAGGGGGCTTGGGCTATGGCTACACCTTC.

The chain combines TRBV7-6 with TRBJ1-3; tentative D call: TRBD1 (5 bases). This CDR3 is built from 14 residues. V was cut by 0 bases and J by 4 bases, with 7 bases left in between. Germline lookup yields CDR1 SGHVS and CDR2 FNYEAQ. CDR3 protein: CASSLAGVGNTIYF. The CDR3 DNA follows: TGTGCCAGCAGCTTAGCAGGGGTCGGAAACACCATATATTTT.

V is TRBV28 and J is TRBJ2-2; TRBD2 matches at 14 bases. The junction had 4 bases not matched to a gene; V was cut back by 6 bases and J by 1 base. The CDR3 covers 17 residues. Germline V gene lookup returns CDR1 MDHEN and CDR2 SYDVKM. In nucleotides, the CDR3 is TGTGCCAGCAGCCCCGGACTAGCGGGAGGGAACACCGGGGAGCTGTTTTTT. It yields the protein CASSPGLAGGNTGELFF.

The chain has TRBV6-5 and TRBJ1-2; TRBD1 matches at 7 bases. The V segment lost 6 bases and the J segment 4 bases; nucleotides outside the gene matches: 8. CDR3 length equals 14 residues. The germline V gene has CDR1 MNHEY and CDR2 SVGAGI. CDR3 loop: CASRFDRDAYGYTF. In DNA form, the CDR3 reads TGTGCCAGCAGATTCGACAGGGATGCCTATGGCTACACCTTC.

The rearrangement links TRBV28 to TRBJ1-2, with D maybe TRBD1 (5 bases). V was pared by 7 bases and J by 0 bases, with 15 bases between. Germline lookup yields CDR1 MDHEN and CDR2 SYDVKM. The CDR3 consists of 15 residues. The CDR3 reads CASITTQVTNYGYTF. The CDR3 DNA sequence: TGTGCCAGCATTACCACACAGGTGACTAACTATGGCTACACCTTC.